This T cell receptor (beta chain) was sequenced in a study of T-cell reconstitution after alpha-beta-depleted transplantation in children. A TCRbeta library incorporating unique molecular identifiers was prepared. Each CDR3 protein gets one entry after TCRdb re-called the PCR reads with MiXCR. The sample records around 240,000 distinct CDR3 sequences, 9.7% being singletons. This clonotype was seen ten or more times. This TCR came from a human donor who donated a stem cell graft to a child with SCID. Sequencing used PBMCs from the stem cell graft donor, obtained from the stem cell graft.

The CDR3 DNA reads as TGCAGTGCTAGAGACAGGATGTTGAACACTGAAGCTTTCTTT. It specifies CSARDRMLNTEAFF. This sequence joins TRBV20-1 and TRBJ1-1; D is uncertain. Trimming shortened V by 0 bases and J by 0 bases, and 8 bases separated the two germline ends. This CDR3 comprises 14 residues. Germline CDR1 is DFQATT and CDR2 is SNEGSKA (reference sequence).